Sequencing of this T cell receptor (beta chain) was carried out in a study of shared clonotypes between healthy human individuals. Germline trimming cut 5 bases from V and 5 bases from J; bases unmatched to any gene: 6. The CDR3 has 15 amino acids. CDR1 and CDR2 (germline): MNHNS, SASEGT. Donors included only healthy HIV-negative adults lacking recent acute infections or vaccinations. In the case of this clone: Its antigen is as yet unknown.

Splitting of each subset's genomic DNA was done evenly across several immunoSEQ plates. Per the study methods: ImmunoSEQ supplied junction-only sequences lacking quality scores, so filtering was different. This table comes from immunoSEQ multiplex PCR, and its TCRdb copy is limited to in-frame clones, with some not included. V and J calls and clone size are as listed in that table; D and trimming were resolved from the DNA. This table has 2 million to 2.5 million clones, just under 95% appearing once. Broader study findings: A reduction in generation probabilities was seen for non-shared clonotypes relative to those shared by all four donors.

The chain recombines TRBV6-1 with TRBJ2-1; 10 bases are shared with TRBD1. Material: naive CD4+ T cells from PBMCs. Documented subset: CD45RA+ positively selected. This receptor was taken from a man aged 18 to 29 in good health. Some clones in this sample may be carry-over from other donors' samples. The CDR3 reads CASSSGTGDNNEQFF. The CDR3 nucleotides read TGTGCCAGCAGTTCCGGGACAGGGGACAACAATGAGCAGTTCTTC.